The clone carrying this T cell receptor beta chain appeared many times. The antigen is undetermined. Synthesis of cDNA used 5'RACE (with 10-nucleotide random UMIs). Over 200 million TCR-beta sequences from 15-18 subjects were obtained in each sequencing run. TCRdb re-derived calls from the 5' RACE reads in MiXCR, one entry per CDR3 protein. The sample holds some 26,000 distinct CDR3 sequences, 5% to 7.5% seen once. Per the germline V gene, CDR1 is SGHRS and CDR2 is YFSETQ. Trimming took 0 bases from V and 3 from J, leaving 4 bases between them. The CDR3 covers 14 residues. The source of the sample is a study of neurological immune-mediated disorders. Libraries used 2 million unsorted PBMCs kept frozen in RNAlater. Regarding the study as a whole: No sharing of CDR3 amino acid sequences was observed among expanded clones across subjects, suggesting private repertoires in all groups.

The chain links TRBV5-1 to TRBJ1-6; D gene unclear. The sample taken for sequencing was PBMCs. This receptor was identified in a woman in her fifties or sixties in good health. The CDR3 sequence is CASSLGDYNSPLHF. CDR3 DNA sequence: TGCGCCAGCAGCTTGGGGGACTATAATTCACCCCTCCACTTT. The whole variable domain, remainder taken from reference TRBV5-1 and TRBJ1-6, is KAGVTQTPRYLIKTRGQQVTLSCSPISGHRSVSWYQQTPGQGLQFLFEYFSETQRNKGNFPGRFSGRQFSNSRSEMNVSTLELGDSALYLCASSLGDYNSPLHFGNGTRLTVT.